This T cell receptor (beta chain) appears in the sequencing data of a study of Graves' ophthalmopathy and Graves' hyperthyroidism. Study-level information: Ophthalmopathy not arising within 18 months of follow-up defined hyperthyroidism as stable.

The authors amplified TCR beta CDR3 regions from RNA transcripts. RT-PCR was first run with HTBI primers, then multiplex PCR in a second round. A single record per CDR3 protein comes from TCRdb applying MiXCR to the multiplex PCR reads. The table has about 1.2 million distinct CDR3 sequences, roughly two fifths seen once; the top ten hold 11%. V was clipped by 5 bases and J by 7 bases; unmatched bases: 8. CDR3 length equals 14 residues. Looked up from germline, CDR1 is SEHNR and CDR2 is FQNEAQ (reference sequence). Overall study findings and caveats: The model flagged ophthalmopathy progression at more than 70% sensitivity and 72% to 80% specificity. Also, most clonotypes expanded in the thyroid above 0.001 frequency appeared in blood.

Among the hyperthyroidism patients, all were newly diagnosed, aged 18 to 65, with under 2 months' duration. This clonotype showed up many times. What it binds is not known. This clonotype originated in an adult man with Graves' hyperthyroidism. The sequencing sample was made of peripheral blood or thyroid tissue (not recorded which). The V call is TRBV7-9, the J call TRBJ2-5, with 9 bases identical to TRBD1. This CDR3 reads CASSLTDRGVTQYF. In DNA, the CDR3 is TGTGCCAGCAGCCTGACGGACAGGGGAGTGACCCAGTACTTC.